These 22 T cell receptor beta chains were all obtained from the same sample, sequenced in a study of human T cells and chemical hapten exposure. The template was total RNA from unfractionated whole blood. Unique molecular identifiers were linked by the library to individual cDNA molecules. MiXCR, run by TCRdb on the reads, gives a single entry per CDR3 protein. The profile covers roughly 800 distinct CDR3 sequences, with approximately 71% appearing a single time and approximately 5.5% taken by the ten largest. Sequencing was performed on whole blood. The receptor source for this set is a human donor with alopecia, or a healthy volunteer (not recorded which). Some clones in this sample may be carry-over from other donors' samples. This table probably holds off-target reads from a library built for another chain.

V is TRBV6-2 or TRBV6-3 and J is TRBJ2-3; no clear D. V dropped 2 bases and J dropped 1 base, with 10 bases sitting between them. The CDR3 sequence is 15 residues long. From germline, CDR1 is MNHEY and CDR2 SVGEGT. The CDR3 loop is CASSYKVERTDTQYF. In DNA form, the CDR3 reads TGTGCCAGCAGTTACAAAGTCGAACGCACAGATACGCAGTATTTT.

J is TRBJ1-1 and V is TRBV12-3 or TRBV12-4; 7 nucleotides match TRBD1. V dropped 8 bases and J dropped 1; count of bases not matched to a gene: 4. This CDR3 is built from 13 residues. CDR3 loop: CASDGTENTEAFF. The CDR3 nucleotides read TGTGCCAGCGACGGGACAGAGAACACTGAAGCTTTCTTT.

The V gene is TRBV29-1, the J gene TRBJ1-1; 8 bases map to TRBD1. The V gene's germline CDR1 is SQVTM and CDR2 ANQGSEA. The V gene end was trimmed by 5 bases and the J gene end by 5 bases; junction bases not matched to a gene: 7. The length of the CDR3 is 13 residues. The CDR3 nucleotides read TGCAGCGTTATGACAGGGGAGAGAACTGAAGCTTTCTTT. This sequence encodes CSVMTGERTEAFF.

V gene TRBV4-1 combines with J gene TRBJ1-1; no clear D. The CDR3 covers 15 residues. The V and J ends lost 1 base and 0 bases respectively, with 9 bases between them. Germline assignment: CDR1 MGHRA and CDR2 YSYEKL. Here the CDR3 DNA reads TGCGCCAGCAGCCAAGGGGTCAGCATGAACACTGAAGCTTTCTTT. Translated, it gives CASSQGVSMNTEAFF.

V is TRBV3-1 and J is TRBJ1-1; the D is unclear. CDR1 is LGHDT and CDR2 is YNNKEL in the germline V gene (reference sequence). V was pared by 1 base and J by 2 bases, with 5 bases between. This CDR3 comprises 13 residues. The CDR3 region is CASSQGANTEAFF. The CDR3 DNA sequence: TGTGCCAGCAGCCAAGGAGCTAACACTGAAGCTTTCTTT.

This rearrangement joins TRBV29-1 to TRBJ1-6; D not certain. Per the germline V gene, CDR1 is SQVTM and CDR2 is ANQGSEA. The CDR3 is 14 amino acids. V was cut by 7 bases and J by 9 bases, with 19 bases left in between. The CDR3 region is CSAHSRGKGSPLHF. The CDR3 bases are TGCAGCGCTCATAGCCGGGGAAAAGGTTCACCCCTCCACTTT. Full variable domain (outside the CDR3, taken from reference TRBV29-1 and TRBJ1-6): SAVISQKPSRDICQRGTSLTIQCQVDSQVTMMFWYRQQPGQSLTLIATANQGSEATYESGFVIDKFPISRPNLTFSTLTVSNMSPEDSSIYLCSAHSRGKGSPLHFGNGTRLTVT.

This clonotype was seen more than once but under ten times. The chain carries TRBV27 and TRBJ2-3; D is tentatively TRBD1 or TRBD2 (5 bases each). The germline gives CDR1 MNHEY, CDR2 SMNVEV (reference sequence). The germline V and J ends were trimmed by 2 bases and 0 bases, with 21 bases remaining between them. The CDR3 is made up of 19 amino acids. CDR3 in DNA: TGTGCCAGCAGTTTAGAACACACCGCTAGCTGGGACAGCACAGATACGCAGTATTTT. This codes for CASSLEHTASWDSTDTQYF.

This clonotype is a singleton in its sample. CDR3 DNA sequence: TGTGCCAGCAGCGGGGGGGCGAACACCGGGGAGCTGTTTTTT. Its translation is CASSGGANTGELFF. The rearrangement uses TRBV6-4 and TRBJ2-2; 8 nucleotides agree with TRBD2. The CDR3 runs 14 residues. From germline, CDR1 is MRHNA and CDR2 SNTAGT. V shed 6 bases and J 0 bases; nucleotides not matched to a gene: 0.

Here the CDR3 DNA reads TGTGCCAGCAGAAGAGGTAGAAGTCAGCCCCAGCATTTT. Translated, it gives CASRRGRSQPQHF. J is TRBJ1-5 and V is TRBV6-5; D is unresolved. V lost 6 bases, J lost 6 bases, and 12 bases lay in between. Looked up from germline, CDR1 is MNHEY and CDR2 is SVGAGI. This CDR3 has 13 residues.

The chain uses TRBV3-1 and TRBJ2-2; no reliable D call. V was shortened by 6 bases and J by 0 bases, with 8 bases between the two germline ends. The CDR3 is 14 amino acids. Germline CDR1 is LGHDT and CDR2 is YNNKEL (reference sequence). CDR3: CASRRDANTGELFF. Written as DNA, the CDR3 is TGTGCCAGCAGGCGCGACGCGAACACCGGGGAGCTGTTTTTT.

This chain joins TRBV5-1 and TRBJ1-1; D is ambiguous. The germline V gene has CDR1 SGHRS and CDR2 YFSETQ. This CDR3 has 13 amino acids. The ends were cut back, 0 bases at V and 4 bases at J, with 7 bases in the middle. CDR3 amino acids: CASSLAGTTEAFF. The DNA for the CDR3 is TGCGCCAGCAGCTTGGCGGGAACCACTGAAGCTTTCTTT.

The rearrangement joins TRBV10-3 to TRBJ2-5; D is unclear. V shed 3 bases and J shed 5 bases, with 19 bases lying between them. The CDR3 has 16 residues. Germline V CDR1 and CDR2: ENHRY, SYGVKD. The CDR3 here is CAISEKARVSLETQYF. CDR3 nucleotides: TGTGCCATCAGTGAAAAGGCTAGAGTCAGCCTGGAGACCCAGTACTTC.

The chain's CDR3 is CASSLALQETQYF. The CDR3 bases are TGTGCCAGCAGTTTGGCCCTCCAAGAGACCCAGTACTTC. The V gene is TRBV28, the J gene TRBJ2-5; D gene ambiguous. Looked up from germline, CDR1 is MDHEN and CDR2 is SYDVKM. Between the trimmed V and J ends, which lost 3 bases and 1 base, there was a span of 6 bases. The CDR3 loop spans 13 amino acids.

The rearrangement links TRBV12-3 or TRBV12-4 to TRBJ1-1; 11 bases are a match to TRBD1. CDR3 length equals 18 residues. Trimming at V came to 6 bases and at J to 4 bases, leaving 16 bases not matched to a gene. The CDR3 region has the DNA TGTGCCAGCAGCCTCTACAAAGGACAGGGGGCGCGGGTCACTGAAGCTTTCTTT. Translating gives CASSLYKGQGARVTEAFF.

This chain links TRBV6-4 with TRBJ2-3; 9 bases map to TRBD2. CDR1 is MRHNA and CDR2 is SNTAGT in the germline V gene. V gave up 4 bases and J gave up 1 base; unmatched junction bases: 6. CDR3 length: 16 residues. The CDR3 coding sequence is TGTGCCAGCAGTGCCCGTAGCGGGGGAGGCACAGATACGCAGTATTTT. Protein: CASSARSGGGTDTQYF.

This sequence joins TRBV15 and TRBJ1-4; TRBD1 is a possible D gene (6 bases). The germline V gene has CDR1 LNHNV and CDR2 YYDKDF (reference sequence). This CDR3 has 14 residues. The V end was cut by 4 bases, the J end by 7 bases, with 13 bases between. For the CDR3, the DNA is TGTGCCACCAGCATGGGGGCGCTTCGTGAAAAACTGTTTTTT. Encoded protein: CATSMGALREKLFF.

The rearrangement joins TRBV6-2 or TRBV6-3 to TRBJ2-3; 13 bases are shared with TRBD2. V lost 4 bases and J lost 0; bases outside the gene matches: 10. The length of the CDR3 is 19 residues. CDR1 and CDR2 (germline): MNHEY, SVGEGT. The CDR3 is CASSSPWTSGGTSTDTQYF. The DNA of the CDR3 is TGTGCCAGCAGTTCACCCTGGACTAGCGGGGGAACTAGCACAGATACGCAGTATTTT.

The rearrangement joins TRBV18 to TRBJ2-3, with D possibly TRBD2 on 6 matching bases. V was cut by 0 bases and J by 0 bases, with 10 bases left in between. Germline lookup yields CDR1 KGHSH and CDR2 LQKENI. This CDR3 region has 16 residues. The CDR3 bases are TGTGCCAGCTCACCACCGGGGAGGCGAAGCACAGATACGCAGTATTTT. As protein: CASSPPGRRSTDTQYF.

In its sample, this clonotype was seen a few times. The gene calls are TRBV5-1 and TRBJ1-6, with 11 bases aligning to TRBD1. The trim removed 1 base at V and 10 bases at J, leaving 4 bases unmatched. CDR3 length equals 15 residues. Per the germline V gene, CDR1 is SGHRS and CDR2 is YFSETQ. The DNA of the CDR3 is TGCGCCAGCAGCTTGAGTCGGACAGGGGGCTCACCCCTCCACTTT. Translation: CASSLSRTGGSPLHF.

This chain uses TRBV12-3 or TRBV12-4 with TRBJ1-5; 9 bases agree with TRBD1. The CDR3 runs 14 residues. Losses at the gene ends were 3 bases for V and 7 bases for J; bases not matched to a gene: 4. This chain's CDR3 is CASSFTGGRQPQHF. The CDR3 DNA reads TGTGCCAGCAGTTTTACAGGGGGCCGGCAGCCCCAGCATTTT.

The V call is TRBV7-8, the J call TRBJ2-3; D unclear. The germline CDR1 and CDR2 sequences are SGHVS and FQNEAQ. The CDR3 has 11 residues. Trimming cost V 5 bases and J 7 bases, with 7 bases left between them. The CDR3 loop is CASSPLHTQYF. The CDR3 bases are TGTGCCAGCAGCCCACTGCATACGCAGTATTTT.

The genes are TRBV4-1 and TRBJ2-7, with TRBD1 matching 7 bases. The J segment lost 5 bases and the V segment lost 0 bases, leaving 4 bases of the junction unmatched. Germline-derived CDR1 and CDR2 are MGHRA and YSYEKL. The CDR3 sequence is 14 residues long. CDR3 sequence reads: CASSQEGQLNEQYF. The CDR3, as DNA: TGCGCCAGCAGCCAAGAGGGACAGCTGAACGAGCAGTACTTC.